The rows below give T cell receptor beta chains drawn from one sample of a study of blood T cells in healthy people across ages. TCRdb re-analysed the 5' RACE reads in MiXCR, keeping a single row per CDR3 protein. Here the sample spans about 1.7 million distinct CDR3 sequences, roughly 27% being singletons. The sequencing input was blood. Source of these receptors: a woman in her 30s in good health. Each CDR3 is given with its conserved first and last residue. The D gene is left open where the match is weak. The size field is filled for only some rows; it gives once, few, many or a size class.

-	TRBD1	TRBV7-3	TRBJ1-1	TGTGCCAGCAGCATGCAGACAGGGGGGACTGAAGCTTTCTTT	CASSMQTGGTEAFF
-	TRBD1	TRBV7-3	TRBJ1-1	TGTGCCAGCAGCTCCGACAGGGTCGGTGGTGAAGCTTTCTTT	CASSSDRVGGEAFF
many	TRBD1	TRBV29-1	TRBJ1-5	TGCAGCGTCGACAGGGGAAGTCAGCCCCAGCATTTT	CSVDRGSQPQHF
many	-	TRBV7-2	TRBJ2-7	TGTGCCAGCAGCATGGGGCTCCTCTACGAGCAGTACTTC	CASSMGLLYEQYF
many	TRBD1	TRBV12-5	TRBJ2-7	TGTGCTAGTGGCCAGGACAGGGGAAACTACGAGCAGTACTTC	CASGQDRGNYEQYF
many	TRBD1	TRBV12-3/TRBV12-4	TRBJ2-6	TGTGCCAGCAGTCCCGGGACAGGGGAATCCGGGGCCAACGTCCTGACTTTC	CASSPGTGESGANVLTF
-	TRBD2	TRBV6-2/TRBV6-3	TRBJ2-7	TGTGCCAGCAGTGGACTAGCGGCCTACGAGCAGTACTTC	CASSGLAAYEQYF
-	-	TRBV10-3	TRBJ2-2	TGTGCCATCAGTAGAACCGACAAAGGGCTGTTTTTT	CAISRTDKGLFF
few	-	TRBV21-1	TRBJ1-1	TGTGCCAGCAGCAAAGCTGACAGGGGTAACACTGAAGCTTTCTTT	CASSKADRGNTEAFF
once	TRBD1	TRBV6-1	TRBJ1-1	TGTGCCAGCAGGCGGACAGGGGTTGAAGCTTTCTTT	CASRRTGVEAFF
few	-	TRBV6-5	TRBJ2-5	TGTGCCAGCAGCTCGTTTGGGACTGGGAACCAAGAGACCCAGTACTTC	CASSSFGTGNQETQYF
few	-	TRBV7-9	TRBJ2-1	TGTGCCAGCAGTTTCCTCCCGCTACTAACCTACAATGAGCAGTTCTTC	CASSFLPLLTYNEQFF
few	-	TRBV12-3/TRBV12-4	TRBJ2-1	TGTGCCGGAACCGGGGGTGGCTCCTACAATGAGCAGTTCTTC	CAGTGGGSYNEQFF
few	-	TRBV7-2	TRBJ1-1	TGTGCCAGCAGCTACGCTCTCACTGAAGCTTTCTTT	CASSYALTEAFF
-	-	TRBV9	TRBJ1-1	TGTGCCAGCAGCGTAGCGACTACAAAAGAAGCTTTCTTT	CASSVATTKEAFF
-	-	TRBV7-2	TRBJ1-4	TGTGCCAGCAGCTTACGGGAACTAACCAGGCTGTTTTTT	CASSLRELTRLFF
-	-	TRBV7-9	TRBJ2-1	TGTGCCAGCAGCCCCGGGGCTCGAGATCACAATGAGCAGTTCTTC	CASSPGARDHNEQFF
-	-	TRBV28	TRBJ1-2	TGTGCCAGCAGTTCCGACAGGCTCGCGGATGGCTACACCTTC	CASSSDRLADGYTF
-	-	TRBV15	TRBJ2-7	TGTGCCACCAGCAGAGATAAGGGTTACGAGCAGTACTTC	CATSRDKGYEQYF
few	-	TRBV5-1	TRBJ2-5	TGCGCCAGCAGCTTGGGACTAGGGCGGGCGACCCAGTACTTC	CASSLGLGRATQYF
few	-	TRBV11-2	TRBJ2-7	TGTGCCAGCACCGACGGACGGTCCCTCGAGCAGTACTTC	CASTDGRSLEQYF
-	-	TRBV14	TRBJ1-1	TGTGCCAGCAGCCACGAGAGAGGCACTGAAGCTTTCTTT	CASSHERGTEAFF